A single count supports the clone carrying this TCR beta chain. This record belongs to a study of T-cell memory formation after mild COVID-19. Constant-segment primers were used for 5'RACE, and the resulting TCR alpha and TCR beta cDNA libraries carried sample barcodes and UMIs. TCRdb fed the 5' RACE reads into MiXCR, producing one record per CDR3 protein. This repertoire shows 350,000 to 400,000 distinct CDR3 sequences, roughly an eighth found once; its top ten account for under 25%. Sequences were obtained from PBMCs or a T cell subset sorted from them (not recorded which). The receptor's source is a young man who had mild COVID-19 (a few samples of this study predate the infection). Cell type and time point are not known.

CDR3: CATSRTGVGNGDTQYF. In DNA, the CDR3 is TGTGCCACCAGTCGTACAGGGGTAGGGAACGGAGATACGCAGTATTTT. This chain connects TRBV24-1 to TRBJ2-3; 7 nucleotides agree with TRBD1. Germline V CDR1 and CDR2: KGHDR, SFDVKD. The V gene end was trimmed by 6 bases and the J gene end by 5 bases; junction bases not matched to a gene: 13. CDR3 size: 16 residues.